This record covers a single TCR beta chain. Its target is unknown. Germline-derived CDR1 and CDR2 are MNHEY and SMNVEV (reference sequence). Between the trimmed V and J ends, which lost 1 base and 0 bases, there was a span of 8 bases. This CDR3 has 15 residues. This sample was included in a study of cytomegalovirus exposure and HLA in healthy donors. About the research overall: Inside one of the first data releases sat about 85 million unique TCRs taken from HLA-typed donors.

Study observations and caveats: With further analysis later on, most CMV-associated TCR beta chains appeared HLA-restricted.

PCR used 60 Vbeta primers and 13 Jbeta primers. TCRdb keeps only in-frame clones here, not all; method: immunoSEQ multiplex PCR. Altogether 150,000 to 200,000 clones are present, 65% to 85% being singletons, with the ten largest covering 1.1% to 1.5%. This sequence was found in a girl aged 10 to 17 in good health and CMV-seropositive. Sequencing used PBMCs. The J gene is TRBJ2-3, the V gene TRBV27, with D unresolved. CDR3 in DNA: TGTGCCAGCAGTTTATTCAGGAAAAGCACAGATACGCAGTATTTT. This gives the protein CASSLFRKSTDTQYF.